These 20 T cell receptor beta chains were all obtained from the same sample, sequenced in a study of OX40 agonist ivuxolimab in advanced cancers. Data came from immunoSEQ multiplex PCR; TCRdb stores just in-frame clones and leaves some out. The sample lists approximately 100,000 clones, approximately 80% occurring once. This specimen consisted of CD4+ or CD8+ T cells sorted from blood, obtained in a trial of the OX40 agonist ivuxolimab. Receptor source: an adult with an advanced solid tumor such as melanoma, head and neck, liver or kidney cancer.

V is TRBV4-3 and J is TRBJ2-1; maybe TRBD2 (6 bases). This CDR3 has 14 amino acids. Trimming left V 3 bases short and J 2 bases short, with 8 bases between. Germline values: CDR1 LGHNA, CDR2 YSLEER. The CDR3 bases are TGCGCCAGCAGCCACGGGAGCACCTACAATGAGCAGTTCTTC. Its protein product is CASSHGSTYNEQFF.

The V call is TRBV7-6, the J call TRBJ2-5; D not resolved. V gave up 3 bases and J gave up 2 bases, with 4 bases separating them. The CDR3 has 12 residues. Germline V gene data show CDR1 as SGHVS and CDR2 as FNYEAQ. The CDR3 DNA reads TGTGCCAGCAGCTTGGTACAAGAGACCCAGTACTTC. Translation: CASSLVQETQYF.

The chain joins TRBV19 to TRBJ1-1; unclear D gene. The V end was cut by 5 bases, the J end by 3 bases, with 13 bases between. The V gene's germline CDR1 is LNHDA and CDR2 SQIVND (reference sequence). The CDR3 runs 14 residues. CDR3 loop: CASSPWVPDTEAFF. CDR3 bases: TGTGCCAGTAGTCCCTGGGTGCCGGACACTGAAGCTTTCTTT.

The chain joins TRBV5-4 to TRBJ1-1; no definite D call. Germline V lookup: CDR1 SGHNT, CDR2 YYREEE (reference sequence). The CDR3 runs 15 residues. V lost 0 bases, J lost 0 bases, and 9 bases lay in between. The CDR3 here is CASSLGPGVNTEAFF. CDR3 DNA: TGTGCCAGCAGCTTGGGCCCTGGCGTGAACACTGAAGCTTTCTTT.

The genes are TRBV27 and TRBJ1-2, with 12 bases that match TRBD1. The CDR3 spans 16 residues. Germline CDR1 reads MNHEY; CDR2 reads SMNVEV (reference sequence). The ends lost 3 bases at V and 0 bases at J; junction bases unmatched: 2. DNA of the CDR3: TGTGCCAGCAGTTTCGGGACAGGGGGCTCTAACTATGGCTACACCTTC. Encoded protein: CASSFGTGGSNYGYTF.

The CDR3 DNA is TGTGCCAGCAGCTTAGGCGCGGGGGCAGGGTACTATGGCTACACCTTC. Amino acids: CASSLGAGAGYYGYTF. The chain has TRBV7-2 and TRBJ1-2, with a weak D call TRBD1 (6 bases). Trimming took off 1 base at V and 3 bases at J, with 15 bases between the two ends. This CDR3 comprises 16 residues. Germline CDR1 and CDR2: SGHTA and FQGNSA. Using reference TRBV7-2 and TRBJ1-2 for the parts outside the CDR3, the full variable domain is GAGVSQSPSNKVTEKGKDVELRCDPISGHTALYWYRQSLGQGLEFLIYFQGNSAPDKSGLPSDRFSAERTGGSVSTLTIQRTQQEDSAVYLCASSLGAGAGYYGYTFGSGTRLTVV.

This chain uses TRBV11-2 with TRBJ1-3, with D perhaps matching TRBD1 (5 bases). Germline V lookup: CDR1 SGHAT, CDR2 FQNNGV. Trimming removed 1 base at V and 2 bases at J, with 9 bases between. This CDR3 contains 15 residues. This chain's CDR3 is CASSLVGTAGNTIYF. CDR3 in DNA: TGTGCCAGCAGCTTAGTAGGGACCGCTGGAAACACCATATATTTT. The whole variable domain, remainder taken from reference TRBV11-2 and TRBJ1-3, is EAGVAQSPRYKIIEKRQSVAFWCNPISGHATLYWYQQILGQGPKLLIQFQNNGVVDDSQLPKDRFSAERLKGVDSTLKIQPAKLEDSAVYLCASSLVGTAGNTIYFGEGSWLTVV.

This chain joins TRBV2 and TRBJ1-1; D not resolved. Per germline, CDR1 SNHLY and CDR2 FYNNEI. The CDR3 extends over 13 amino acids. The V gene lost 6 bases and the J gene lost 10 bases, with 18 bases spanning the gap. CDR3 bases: TGTGCCAGCAGCGAATTCGGGGTGCGAGGAGCTTTCTTT. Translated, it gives CASSEFGVRGAFF.

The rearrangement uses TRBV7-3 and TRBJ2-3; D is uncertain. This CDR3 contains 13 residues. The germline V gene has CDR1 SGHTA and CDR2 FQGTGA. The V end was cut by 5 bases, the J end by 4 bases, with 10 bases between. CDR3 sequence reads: CASSSRQPDTQYF. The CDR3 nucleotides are TGTGCCAGCAGCAGTCGGCAGCCAGATACGCAGTATTTT.

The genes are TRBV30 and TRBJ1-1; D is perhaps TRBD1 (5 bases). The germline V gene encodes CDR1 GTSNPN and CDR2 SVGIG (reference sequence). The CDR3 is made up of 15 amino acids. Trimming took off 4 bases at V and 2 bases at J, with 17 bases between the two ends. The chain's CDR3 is CAWIPRQKGNTEAFF. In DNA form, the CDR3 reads TGTGCCTGGATTCCAAGACAGAAGGGAAACACTGAAGCTTTCTTT.

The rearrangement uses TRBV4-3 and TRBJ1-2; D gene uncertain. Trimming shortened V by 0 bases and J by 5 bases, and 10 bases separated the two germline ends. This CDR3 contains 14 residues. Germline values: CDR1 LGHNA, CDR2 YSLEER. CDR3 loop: CASSQDQGSYGYTF. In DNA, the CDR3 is TGCGCCAGCAGCCAAGATCAAGGTTCGTATGGCTACACCTTC.

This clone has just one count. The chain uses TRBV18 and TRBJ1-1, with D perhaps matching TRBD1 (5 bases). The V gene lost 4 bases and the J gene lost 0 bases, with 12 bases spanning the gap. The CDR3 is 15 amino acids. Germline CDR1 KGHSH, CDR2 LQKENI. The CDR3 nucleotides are TGTGCCAGCTCACTGGACACCTACATGAACACTGAAGCTTTCTTT. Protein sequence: CASSLDTYMNTEAFF. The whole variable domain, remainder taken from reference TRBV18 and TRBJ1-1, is NAGVMQNPRHLVRRRGQEARLRCSPMKGHSHVYWYRQLPEEGLKFMVYLQKENIIDESGMPKERFSAEFPKEGPSILRIQQVVRGDSAAYFCASSLDTYMNTEAFFGQGTRLTVV.

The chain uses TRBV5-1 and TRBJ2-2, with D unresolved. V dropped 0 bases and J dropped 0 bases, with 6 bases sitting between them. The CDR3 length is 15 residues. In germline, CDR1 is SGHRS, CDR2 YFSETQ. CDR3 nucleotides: TGCGCCAGCAGCTTGGCCGGTTCGAACACCGGGGAGCTGTTTTTT. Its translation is CASSLAGSNTGELFF.

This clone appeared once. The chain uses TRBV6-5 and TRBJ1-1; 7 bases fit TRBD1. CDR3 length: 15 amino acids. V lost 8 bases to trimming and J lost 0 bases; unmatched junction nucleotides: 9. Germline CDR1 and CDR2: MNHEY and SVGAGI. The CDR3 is CASQRQGVMNTEAFF. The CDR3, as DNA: TGTGCCAGCCAGAGGCAGGGGGTCATGAACACTGAAGCTTTCTTT.

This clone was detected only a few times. The DNA for the CDR3 is TGCAGCGTTGTACAGGGGGCCATGAGCTACACCTTC. It yields the protein CSVVQGAMSYTF. The gene calls are TRBV29-1 and TRBJ1-2, with 9 positions matching TRBD1. The V gene's germline CDR1 is SQVTM and CDR2 ANQGSEA. Trimming cost V 4 bases and J 9 bases; bases outside gene matches: 6. The CDR3 totals 12 residues.

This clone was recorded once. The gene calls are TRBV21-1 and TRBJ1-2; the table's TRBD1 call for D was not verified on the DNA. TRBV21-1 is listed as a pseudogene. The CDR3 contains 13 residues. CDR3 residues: CASSGRLGYGYTF. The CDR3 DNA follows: TGTGCCAGCAGCGGCAGGCTGGGCTATGGCTACACCTTC.

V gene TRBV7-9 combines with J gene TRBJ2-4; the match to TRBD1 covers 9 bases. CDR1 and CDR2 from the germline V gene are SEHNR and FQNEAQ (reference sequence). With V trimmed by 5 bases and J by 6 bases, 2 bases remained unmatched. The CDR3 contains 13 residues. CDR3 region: CASSLGQGNIQYF. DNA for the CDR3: TGTGCCAGCAGCCTGGGACAGGGAAACATTCAGTACTTC.

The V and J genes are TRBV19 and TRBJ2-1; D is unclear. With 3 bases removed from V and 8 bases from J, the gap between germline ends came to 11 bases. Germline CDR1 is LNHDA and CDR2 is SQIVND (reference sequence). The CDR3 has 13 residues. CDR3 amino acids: CASSIPARDEQFF. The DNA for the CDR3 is TGTGCCAGTAGTATCCCCGCAAGAGATGAGCAGTTCTTC.

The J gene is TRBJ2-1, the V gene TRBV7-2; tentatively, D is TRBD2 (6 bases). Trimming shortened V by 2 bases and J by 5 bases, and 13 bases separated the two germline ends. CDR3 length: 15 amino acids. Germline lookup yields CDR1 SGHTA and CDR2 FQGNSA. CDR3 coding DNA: TGTGCCAGCAGCTTACGAGCGGGTTGGAACAATGAGCAGTTCTTC. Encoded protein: CASSLRAGWNNEQFF.

CDR3 in amino acids: CASSSHREEKLFF. The CDR3 DNA reads as TGTGCCAGCAGCTCGCACAGGGAAGAAAAACTGTTTTTT. J is TRBJ1-4 and V is TRBV7-8; tentatively, D is TRBD1 (6 bases). The germline V and J ends were trimmed by 4 bases and 8 bases, with 11 bases remaining between them. Germline CDR1 reads SGHVS; CDR2 reads FQNEAQ. The CDR3 covers 13 residues.